The entry that follows covers one T cell receptor beta chain sequence. Sequencing was performed with immunoSEQ multiplex PCR; in TCRdb, only in-frame clones are kept and a portion is missing. Here the sample spans some 28,000 clones, approximately 94% being singletons. The data are from a study of T cell changes during pregnancy in multiple sclerosis. The CDR3 extends over 17 amino acids. Germline V gene lookup returns CDR1 KGHSH and CDR2 LQKENI. Deletions cut 0 bases from V and 2 bases from J, with 17 bases between. The material was CD4+ T cells from peripheral blood mononuclear cells, obtained after pregnancy. The sequence derives from a female donor with multiple sclerosis, enrolled in a pregnancy study. The chain combines TRBV18 with TRBJ2-7; D possibly corresponds to TRBD2 (6 bases). The CDR3 sequence: CASSPPVGAGPAYEQYF. The CDR3 DNA is TGTGCCAGCTCACCACCGGTAGGGGCGGGACCAGCCTACGAGCAGTACTTC. Combining the CDR3 with reference TRBV18 and TRBJ2-7 gives the whole variable domain NAGVMQNPRHLVRRRGQEARLRCSPMKGHSHVYWYRQLPEEGLKFMVYLQKENIIDESGMPKERFSAEFPKEGPSILRIQQVVRGDSAAYFCASSPPVGAGPAYEQYFGPGTRLTVT.